This TCR beta chain was found in a study of blood T cell repertoires in COVID-19. Authors' processing steps: By means of reference gene primer amplification, nucleated cell counts were estimated. Measured with immunoSEQ multiplex PCR; TCRdb has only the in-frame clones, and not every one. That table is the source of V, J and clone size, and D and trimming were worked out from the DNA. The table includes approximately 530,000 clones, 85% to 90% detected once. This clone was seen a handful of times. At the DNA level, this CDR3 is encoded by other sequences in the same sample as well. One Seattle source followed patients from active infection through their disease course. Trimming cost V 0 bases and J 1 base; bases outside gene matches: 4. The length of the CDR3 is 16 residues. The germline gives CDR1 KGHSH, CDR2 LQKENI.

The sequenced material came from peripheral blood. The chain joins TRBV18 to TRBJ2-5; 8 bases fit TRBD2. The clonotype was recovered from a woman aged 45-65 years with COVID-19, enrolled during active disease. The CDR3 sequence is CASSPPQRGGQETQYF. In DNA form, the CDR3 reads TGTGCCAGCTCACCACCCCAACGGGGGGGCCAAGAGACCCAGTACTTC.